A selection of T cell receptor beta chains follows, all from one sample in a study of T cells in Graves' hyperthyroidism and ophthalmopathy. TCRdb recomputed calls from the multiplex PCR reads with MiXCR, one row per CDR3 protein. The sample carries 50,000 to 60,000 distinct CDR3 sequences, less than 60% recorded once. Sequencing input: blood. The receptors come from a woman aged 45-65 years with Graves' ophthalmopathy. CDR3s include the opening cysteine and the closing phenylalanine or tryptophan. The order of the fields is clone size, D gene, J gene, V gene, CDR3 protein, CDR3 DNA. D genes are given only for firm matches. Rows give clone size only sometimes, using once, few, many, or a class for an expanded clone.

-	-	TRBJ2-3	TRBV10-3	CAISESTASDGRDTQYF	TGTGCCATCAGTGAATCGACGGCTAGTGACGGGCGAGATACGCAGTATTTT
medium-sized	-	TRBJ2-7	TRBV10-3	CATSGGSRYEQYF	TGTGCCACCTCCGGAGGCTCTCGCTACGAGCAGTACTTC
many	TRBD1	TRBJ1-5	TRBV6-1	CASSADRVDQPQHF	TGTGCCAGCAGTGCCGACAGGGTTGATCAGCCCCAGCATTTT
-	-	TRBJ1-5	TRBV7-2	CASSGGGGAYSNQPQHF	TGTGCCAGTAGTGGGGGGGGGGGCGCATATAGCAATCAGCCCCAGCATTTT
many	TRBD1	TRBJ2-3	TRBV10-1	CASSPRIGQGQGDTQYF	TGCGCCAGCAGCCCAAGGATCGGACAGGGGCAGGGGGATACGCAGTATTTT
many	-	TRBJ2-3	TRBV7-6	CASSLQGSDTQYF	TGTGCCAGCAGCTTACAGGGTTCGGATACGCAGTATTTT
-	TRBD2	TRBJ2-2	TRBV9	CASSVDGGGTGELFF	TGTGCCAGCAGCGTAGATGGGGGGGGGACCGGGGAGCTGTTTTTT
many	-	TRBJ1-5	TRBV6-5	CASSSPGPNQPQHF	TGTGCCAGCAGTTCCCCCGGGCCTAATCAGCCCCAGCATTTT
many	TRBD1	TRBJ2-1	TRBV4-1	CASSQEGTGYYNEQFF	TGCGCCAGCAGCCAAGAAGGGACAGGGTATTACAATGAGCAGTTCTTC
-	-	TRBJ1-6	TRBV10-3	CAISEYQDSPLHF	TGTGCCATCAGTGAGTACCAGGATTCACCCCTCCACTTT
medium-sized	-	TRBJ1-6	TRBV10-3	CASKRQGNSPLHF	TGTGCCTCCAAAAGGCAGGGGAATTCACCCCTCCACTTT
many	-	TRBJ2-3	TRBV20-1	CSARRGGFPTDTQYF	TGCAGTGCTAGGAGGGGGGGCTTCCCCACAGATACGCAGTATTTT
-	-	TRBJ1-5	TRBV10-2	CASSESGEQPQHF	TGCGCCAGCAGTGAGTCGGGGGAACAGCCCCAGCATTTT
many	-	TRBJ2-7	TRBV3-1	CASSQDRGERYEQYF	TGTGCCAGCAGCCAAGATCGGGGAGAGAGGTACGAGCAGTACTTC
once	TRBD2	TRBJ2-7	TRBV11-2	CASSLVGLVNTGELYF	TGTGCCAGCAGCTTAGTCGGACTAGTCAACACCGGGGAGCTGTACTTC
-	TRBD1	TRBJ1-6	TRBV29-1	CSVGTGTGAGALHF	TGCAGCGTCGGAACCGGGACAGGGGCGGGGGCCCTCCACTTT
many	-	TRBJ1-2	TRBV3-1	CASSQGAYGYTF	TGTGCCAGCAGCCAAGGGGCATATGGCTACACCTTC
-	-	TRBJ2-3	TRBV9	CASSVGATTDTQYF	TGTGCCAGCAGCGTAGGGGCGACCACAGATACGCAGTATTTT
many	TRBD2	TRBJ2-2	TRBV20-1	CSAIPGRGVTGELFF	TGCAGTGCAATCCCGGGGCGGGGGGTCACCGGGGAGCTGTTTTTT
-	TRBD1	TRBJ1-2	TRBV29-1	CSVDAAGGSGYTF	TGCAGCGTTGACGCTGCAGGGGGCAGTGGCTACACCTTC
once	TRBD2	TRBJ2-3	TRBV7-9	CASSSGAGADTQYF	TGTGCCAGCAGCTCCGGGGCGGGAGCAGATACGCAGTATTTT
many	-	TRBJ2-3	TRBV2	CASRVGRGPDTQYF	TGTGCCAGCAGGGTGGGCAGGGGCCCAGATACGCAGTATTTT
few	-	TRBJ2-3	TRBV24-1	CATSHSRRDQSTLGRQYF	TGTGCCACCAGCCACTCGCGGCGGGACCAGTCGACGTTAGGTAGGCAGTATTTT
many	-	TRBJ1-4	TRBV11-2	CASSLVEEKLFF	TGTGCCAGCAGCTTAGTTGAGGAAAAACTGTTTTTT
-	-	TRBJ2-3	TRBV11-3	CASSSNGDTQYF	TGTGCCAGCAGCTCAAACGGGGATACGCAGTATTTT
many	-	TRBJ2-5	TRBV4-3	CASSQDRGRGAETQYF	TGCGCCAGCAGCCAAGATCGGGGCAGGGGAGCAGAGACCCAGTACTTC
-	-	TRBJ1-4	TRBV4-2	CASSQIGKLFF	TGTGCCAGCAGCCAAATTGGAAAACTGTTTTTT
many	-	TRBJ2-5	TRBV9	CASSVDDLGTQYF	TGTGCCAGCAGCGTCGACGATCTGGGGACCCAGTACTTC
many	-	TRBJ1-5	TRBV6-6	CASRGEQGWYQPQHF	TGTGCCAGCAGAGGGGAGCAGGGTTGGTATCAGCCCCAGCATTTT
-	-	TRBJ2-1	TRBV9	CASSVAGAGASYNEQSF	TGTGCCAGCAGCGTAGCAGGGGCAGGGGCGTCGTACAATGAGCAGTCCTTC
-	TRBD1	TRBJ1-2	TRBV20-1	CSAGVPGTGVGGYTF	TGCAGTGCCGGAGTTCCCGGGACAGGGGTTGGGGGCTACACCTTC
-	TRBD2	TRBJ2-1	TRBV12-3/TRBV12-4	CASRTGLAGGYEQFF	TGTGCCAGCAGGACGGGACTAGCGGGAGGGTATGAGCAGTTCTTC
once	-	TRBJ2-1	TRBV19	CASAGRDSPINEQFF	TGTGCCAGTGCGGGACGGGACTCCCCAATTAATGAGCAGTTCTTC
-	TRBD1	TRBJ2-7	TRBV20-1	CSASDSDRGSYEQYF	TGCAGTGCTAGTGATTCGGACAGGGGCTCCTACGAGCAGTACTTC
-	TRBD1	TRBJ2-6	TRBV10-3	CAIGTGQGGANVLTF	TGTGCCATCGGTACGGGACAGGGAGGGGCCAACGTCCTGACTTTC
many	TRBD1	TRBJ2-7	TRBV28	CASRGGQGAAYEQYF	TGTGCCAGCAGGGGGGGACAGGGGGCGGCTTACGAGCAGTACTTC
-	-	TRBJ2-5	TRBV7-9	CASSARDGETQYF	TGTGCCAGCAGCGCCAGGGATGGAGAGACCCAGTACTTC
-	TRBD1	TRBJ2-7	TRBV29-1	CSLTGFSYEQYF	TGCAGCTTGACAGGGTTCTCCTACGAGCAGTACTTC
-	TRBD2	TRBJ2-1	TRBV2	CASSGDLAAGGPHNEQFF	TGTGCCAGCAGTGGGGACTTGGCAGCGGGGGGTCCCCACAATGAGCAGTTCTTC
many	TRBD1	TRBJ1-1	TRBV5-8	CASSLSWTGSSEAFF	TGTGCCAGCAGTCTTTCGTGGACAGGGTCTAGTGAAGCTTTCTTT
once	TRBD1	TRBJ2-7	TRBV12-3/TRBV12-4	CASTRQGTGEQYF	TGTGCCAGCACCCGACAGGGGACGGGCGAGCAGTACTTC
once	TRBD1	TRBJ2-7	TRBV2	CASRGDGQVGEQYF	TGTGCCAGCAGGGGAGATGGACAGGTGGGAGAGCAGTACTTC
many	-	TRBJ2-5	TRBV19	CASSISVEETQYF	TGTGCCAGTAGTATTTCCGTGGAAGAGACCCAGTACTTC
many	-	TRBJ2-5	TRBV6-1	CASSASEQETQYF	TGTGCCAGCAGCGCGAGCGAACAAGAGACCCAGTACTTC
many	TRBD1	TRBJ2-2	TRBV2	CASSEEQGKTGELFF	TGTGCCAGCAGTGAAGAACAGGGGAAGACCGGGGAGCTGTTTTTT
-	-	TRBJ2-4	TRBV6-6	CASSYLTPQAKNIQYF	TGTGCCAGCAGTTATTTGACCCCACAAGCCAAAAACATTCAGTACTTC
many	-	TRBJ1-2	TRBV5-1	CASTGGDGASGYTF	TGCGCCAGCACCGGGGGAGACGGCGCTAGCGGCTACACCTTC
many	-	TRBJ2-1	TRBV9	CASSVFTGPNNEQFF	TGTGCCAGCAGCGTATTCACCGGGCCAAACAATGAGCAGTTCTTC
many	-	TRBJ2-5	TRBV20-1	CSARGSGQAFQETQYF	TGCAGTGCTAGAGGTTCGGGGCAGGCCTTTCAAGAGACCCAGTACTTC
-	-	TRBJ2-5	TRBV5-1	CASSYGRGALVF	TGCGCCAGCAGCTACGGCCGGGGGGCGCTGGTCTTC